The clone carrying this T cell receptor beta chain showed up just a few times. The antigen remains unidentified. This CDR3 has 14 amino acids. Trimming stripped 3 bases from V and 5 bases from J, with 13 bases between. Germline CDR1 and CDR2: KGHSH and LQKENI. The data are from a study of STAT3 mutations in large granular lymphocyte leukemia. On the study more broadly: 40% of treated T-LGLL patients showed hematologic response to immunosuppression.

Whole-study results and caveats: Every T-cell large granular lymphocyte leukemia patient had at least one immunodominant TCR beta clonotype. Variable sampling intervals and differing treatment regimens complicated linking therapy response to TCR clonal burden changes.

Clones were sequenced by immunoSEQ multiplex PCR, and TCRdb holds only the in-frame ones, with some missing. The table has over 4,000 clones, 45% to 55% seen once. V and J are TRBV18 and TRBJ1-1, with no clear D. This TCR came from a man between 60 and 75 years old with T-cell large granular lymphocyte leukemia. Some clones in this sample may be carry-over from other donors' samples. Sequenced input: peripheral blood mononuclear cells. The DNA for the CDR3 is TGTGCCAGCTCACCGGTCCCCCTGGGGACTGAAGCTTTCTTT. This sequence encodes CASSPVPLGTEAFF.